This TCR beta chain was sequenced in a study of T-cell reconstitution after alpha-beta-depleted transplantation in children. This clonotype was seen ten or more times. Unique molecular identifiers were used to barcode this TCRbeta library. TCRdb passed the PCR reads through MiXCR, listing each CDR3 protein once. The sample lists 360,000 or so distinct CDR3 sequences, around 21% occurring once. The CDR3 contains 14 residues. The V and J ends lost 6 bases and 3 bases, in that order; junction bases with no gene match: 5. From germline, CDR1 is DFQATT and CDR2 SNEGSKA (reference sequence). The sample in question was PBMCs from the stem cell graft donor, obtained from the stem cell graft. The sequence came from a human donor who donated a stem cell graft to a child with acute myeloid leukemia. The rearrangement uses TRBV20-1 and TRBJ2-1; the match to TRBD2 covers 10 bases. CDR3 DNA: TGCAGTGCAAGCGGACTAGCGGACTACAATGAGCAGTTCTTC. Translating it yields CSASGLADYNEQFF.